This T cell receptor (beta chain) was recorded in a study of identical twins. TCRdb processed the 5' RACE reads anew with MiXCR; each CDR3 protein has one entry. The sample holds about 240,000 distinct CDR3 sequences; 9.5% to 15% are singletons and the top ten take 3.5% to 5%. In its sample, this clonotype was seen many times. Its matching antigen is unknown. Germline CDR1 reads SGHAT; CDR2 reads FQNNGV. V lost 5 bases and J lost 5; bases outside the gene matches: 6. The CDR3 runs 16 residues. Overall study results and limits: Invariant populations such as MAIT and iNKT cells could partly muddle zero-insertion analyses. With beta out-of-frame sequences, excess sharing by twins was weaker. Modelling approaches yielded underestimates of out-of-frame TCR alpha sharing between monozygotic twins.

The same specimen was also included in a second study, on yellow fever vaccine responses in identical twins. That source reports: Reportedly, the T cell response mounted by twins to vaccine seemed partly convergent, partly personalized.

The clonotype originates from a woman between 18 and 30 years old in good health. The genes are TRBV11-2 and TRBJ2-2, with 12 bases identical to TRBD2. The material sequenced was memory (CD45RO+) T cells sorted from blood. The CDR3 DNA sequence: TGTGCCAGCAGCCCCGCCGGACTAGCGGGAACCGGGGAGCTGTTTTTT. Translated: CASSPAGLAGTGELFF.